This T cell receptor beta chain is drawn from a study of T cell changes during pregnancy in multiple sclerosis. The table came from immunoSEQ multiplex PCR; TCRdb's copy has only in-frame clones and leaves some out. The sample lists around 69,000 clones, over 80% occurring once. CDR3 length: 15 residues. The V gene end was trimmed by 3 bases and the J gene end by 5 bases; junction bases not matched to a gene: 10. Germline V gene lookup returns CDR1 SGHVS and CDR2 FQNEAQ. V and J are TRBV7-8 and TRBJ2-7, with 7 bases matching TRBD2. This TCR derives from a female donor with multiple sclerosis, enrolled in a pregnancy study. Sequencing was performed on peripheral blood, taken in the first trimester of pregnancy. CDR3 region: CASSLRETSPDEQYF. The CDR3 nucleotides are TGTGCCAGCAGCTTGCGAGAGACTAGCCCCGACGAGCAGTACTTC.